These T cell receptor beta chains were read from a single sample in a study of blood T cell repertoires in COVID-19. TCRdb keeps only in-frame clones here, not all; method: immunoSEQ multiplex PCR. Of 200,000 to 250,000 clones listed, 80% to 90% are singletons. Source material: peripheral blood. The receptors come from a man between 18 and 29 years old with active or convalescent COVID-19. CDR3s include the opening cysteine and the closing phenylalanine or tryptophan. A D gene is named only where the DNA matches it firmly. Clone sizes are given selectively: once, few, many, or a class where the clone is expanded.

D gene: TRBD1; J gene: TRBJ1-5; V gene: TRBV29-1; clone size: .; CDR3 protein: CSVDTGGDQPQHF; CDR3 DNA: TGCAGCGTTGATACAGGGGGCGATCAGCCCCAGCATTTT
D gene: TRBD2; J gene: TRBJ2-1; V gene: TRBV24-1; clone size: .; CDR3 protein: CATGLAGAAYNEQFF; CDR3 DNA: TGTGCCACCGGGCTAGCGGGAGCCGCCTACAATGAGCAGTTCTTC
D gene: TRBD1; J gene: TRBJ1-2; V gene: TRBV5-4; clone size: .; CDR3 protein: CASSQQGAAYGYTF; CDR3 DNA: TGTGCCAGCAGCCAACAGGGGGCGGCCTATGGCTACACCTTC
D gene: .; J gene: TRBJ2-1; V gene: TRBV18; clone size: .; CDR3 protein: CASSPGVQSNEQFF; CDR3 DNA: TGTGCCAGCTCACCAGGTGTCCAGTCCAATGAGCAGTTCTTC
D gene: .; J gene: TRBJ1-5; V gene: TRBV5-6; clone size: .; CDR3 protein: CASSLARGEGAQHF; CDR3 DNA: TGTGCCAGCAGCTTGGCACGGGGGGAAGGAGCCCAGCATTTT
D gene: .; J gene: TRBJ1-5; V gene: TRBV19; clone size: few; CDR3 protein: CASSMAAYSNQPQHF; CDR3 DNA: TGTGCCAGTAGTATGGCCGCTTATAGCAATCAGCCCCAGCATTTT
D gene: .; J gene: TRBJ1-3; V gene: TRBV12-3/TRBV12-4; clone size: once; CDR3 protein: CASSVSSGNTIYF; CDR3 DNA: TGTGCCAGCAGTGTTAGCTCTGGAAACACCATATATTTT
D gene: .; J gene: TRBJ1-2; V gene: TRBV21-1; clone size: .; CDR3 protein: CASSKEDRDSNYGYTF; CDR3 DNA: TGTGCCAGCAGCAAAGAGGACAGGGACTCTAACTATGGCTACACCTTC
D gene: .; J gene: TRBJ2-7; V gene: TRBV4-2; clone size: .; CDR3 protein: CASSQGSAGPDYEQYF; CDR3 DNA: TGTGCCAGCAGCCAAGGATCTGCGGGACCAGACTACGAGCAGTACTTC
D gene: TRBD2; J gene: TRBJ2-2; V gene: TRBV10-3; clone size: .; CDR3 protein: CASLLAGGTGELFF; CDR3 DNA: TGTGCCAGCCTTCTAGCGGGAGGAACCGGGGAGCTGTTTTTT
D gene: TRBD2; J gene: TRBJ2-5; V gene: TRBV10-2; clone size: .; CDR3 protein: CASSGTLGTTGETQYF; CDR3 DNA: TGCGCCAGCAGTGGCACCCTCGGGACTACAGGAGAGACCCAGTACTTC
D gene: .; J gene: TRBJ1-5; V gene: TRBV7-9; clone size: .; CDR3 protein: CASSFGSGKNQPQHF; CDR3 DNA: TGTGCCAGCAGCTTCGGGTCAGGGAAGAATCAGCCCCAGCATTTT
D gene: .; J gene: TRBJ1-4; V gene: TRBV27; clone size: .; CDR3 protein: CASSLSTGVQLFF; CDR3 DNA: TGTGCCAGCAGTTTATCGACCGGGGTTCAACTGTTTTTT
D gene: .; J gene: TRBJ1-5; V gene: TRBV6-1; clone size: .; CDR3 protein: CASSEMRNQPQHF; CDR3 DNA: TGTGCCAGCAGTGAAATGCGGAATCAGCCCCAGCATTTT
D gene: TRBD1; J gene: TRBJ1-4; V gene: TRBV12-3/TRBV12-4; clone size: .; CDR3 protein: CASSRTGEEKLFF; CDR3 DNA: TGTGCCAGCAGCCGGACAGGGGAAGAAAAACTGTTTTTT
D gene: .; J gene: TRBJ1-5; V gene: TRBV3-1/TRBV3-2; clone size: .; CDR3 protein: CASSQDYRNQPQHF; CDR3 DNA: TGTGCCAGCAGCCAAGATTACAGAAATCAGCCCCAGCATTTT